Below are 28 T cell receptor beta chains sequenced from a single sample in a study of CD8 T cells in Susac syndrome. It was with random hexamers that about 0.45 to 1 ug RNA was reverse transcribed. Each CDR3 protein gets one entry after TCRdb re-called the immunoSEQ multiplex PCR reads with MiXCR. Here the sample spans approximately 180,000 distinct CDR3 sequences, approximately 94% being singletons. Input material: CD4+ T cells from PBMCs. These receptors were obtained from a human donor with multiple sclerosis.

The V gene is TRBV6-6, the J gene TRBJ2-3; 8 bases map to TRBD1. The CDR3 is 15 residues long. V shed 6 bases and J 2 bases; nucleotides not matched to a gene: 7. Germline V gives CDR1 MNHNY, CDR2 SVGAGI (reference sequence). CDR3 residues: CASSPDRAPTDTQYF. The CDR3 DNA reads TGTGCCAGCAGCCCGGACAGGGCGCCCACAGATACGCAGTATTTT.

This chain links TRBV28 with TRBJ2-1; 10 bases map to TRBD1. This CDR3 contains 16 residues. Trimming at V came to 8 bases and at J to 5 bases, leaving 12 bases not matched to a gene. Germline V CDR1 and CDR2: MDHEN, SYDVKM. CDR3 residues: CASRPYGGQGNNEQFF. The CDR3 DNA is TGTGCCAGCCGCCCGTACGGGGGACAGGGGAACAATGAGCAGTTCTTC.

The J gene is TRBJ1-5, the V gene TRBV3-1; no clear D gene. CDR1 LGHDT and CDR2 YNNKEL come from the germline V gene (reference sequence). This CDR3 spans 14 amino acids. Trimming removed 4 bases from V and 6 bases from J, with 13 bases in between. This CDR3 is CASSPQPQGQPQHF. The CDR3 DNA reads as TGTGCCAGCAGCCCCCAACCTCAAGGTCAGCCCCAGCATTTT.

V and J are TRBV20-1 and TRBJ2-3; D is possibly TRBD1 or TRBD2 (5 bases each). The CDR3 has 15 residues. Germline CDR1 is DFQATT and CDR2 is SNEGSKA (reference sequence). Trimming took off 0 bases at V and 6 bases at J, with 16 bases between the two ends. This CDR3 reads CSARDLYRGPDTQYF. Here the CDR3 DNA reads TGCAGTGCTAGAGATCTGTACCGGGGCCCTGATACGCAGTATTTT.

The CDR3 DNA follows: TGCAGCGTGACTGGACTTACGCTCCCCTACGAGCAGTACTTC. This sequence encodes CSVTGLTLPYEQYF. The V gene is TRBV29-1, the J gene TRBJ2-7, with D possibly matching TRBD2 (5 bases). This CDR3 has 14 amino acids. V was shortened by 6 bases and J by 2 bases, with 17 bases between the two germline ends. Germline assignment: CDR1 SQVTM and CDR2 ANQGSEA.

This chain links TRBV2 with TRBJ2-1; 13 bases agree with TRBD2. With 8 bases clipped from V and 5 bases from J, the junction kept 3 bases outside the gene matches. Germline assignment: CDR1 SNHLY and CDR2 FYNNEI. The CDR3 runs 14 residues. In DNA form, the CDR3 reads TGTGCCAGCGACGGACTAGCGGGGGACAATGAGCAGTTCTTC. Translated: CASDGLAGDNEQFF.

The CDR3 bases are TGTGCCAGCAGTTGGGACGGGTCCTCCTACGAGCAGTACTTC. This gives the protein CASSWDGSSYEQYF. The chain combines TRBV27 with TRBJ2-7; either TRBD1 or TRBD2 may supply D (5 bases each). The germline CDR1 and CDR2 sequences are MNHEY and SMNVEV (reference sequence). This CDR3 has 14 residues. Trimming took 4 bases from V and 0 from J, leaving 10 bases between them.

CDR3 in DNA: TGCAGCGTTTCTGGGGGTTTCTCTGGAAACACCATATATTTT. The encoded protein is CSVSGGFSGNTIYF. V usage is TRBV29-1 and J usage is TRBJ1-3; TRBD1 might be the D (5 bases). The CDR3 length is 14 residues. The ends were cut back, 5 bases at V and 0 bases at J, with 11 bases in the middle. Germline loops: CDR1 SQVTM, CDR2 ANQGSEA.

The chain is built from TRBV11-2 and TRBJ2-5; D remains unclear. Germline CDR1 SGHAT, CDR2 FQNNGV. There are 13 residues in the CDR3. The ends were cut back, 7 bases at V and 5 bases at J, with 14 bases in the middle. The CDR3 loop reads CASNWGGRETQYF. Written as DNA, the CDR3 is TGTGCCAGCAACTGGGGTGGGCGGGAGACCCAGTACTTC.

The V gene is TRBV30, the J gene TRBJ1-5; D gene uncertain. V was clipped by 5 bases and J by 5 bases, with 4 bases between them. Germline V lookup: CDR1 GTSNPN, CDR2 SVGIG (reference sequence). The CDR3 extends over 10 amino acids. The CDR3 sequence: CAWGDQPQHF. In DNA, the CDR3 is TGTGCCTGGGGAGATCAGCCCCAGCATTTT.

The chain has TRBV6-5 and TRBJ1-5, with D hard to call. Trimming pared 6 bases from V and 3 bases from J, leaving 9 bases between. CDR1 is MNHEY, CDR2 SVGAGI, per germline. The CDR3 totals 13 residues. The CDR3 region has the DNA TGTGCCAGCAGCGCGAGATTCAATCAGCCCCAGCATTTT. Its translation is CASSARFNQPQHF.

The gene calls are TRBV30 and TRBJ1-4; TRBD1 might be the D (5 bases). The CDR3 is made up of 16 amino acids. Germline assignment: CDR1 GTSNPN and CDR2 SVGIG (reference sequence). Deletions cut 2 bases from V and 8 bases from J, with 21 bases between. The DNA of the CDR3 is TGTGCCTGGAGTCCACCCCCTGGCCAGGGAAGGGAAAAACTGTTTTTT. Amino acid sequence: CAWSPPPGQGREKLFF. The full variable domain, rest sourced from reference TRBV30 and TRBJ1-4, is SQTIHQWPATLVQPVGSPLSLECTVEGTSNPNLYWYRQAAGRGLQLLFYSVGIGQISSEVPQNLSASRPQDRQFILSSKKLLLSDSGFYLCAWSPPPGQGREKLFFGSGTQLSVL.

The chain links TRBV20-1 to TRBJ2-1; D is unclear. V lost 3 bases, J lost 0 bases, and 9 bases lay in between. This CDR3 is 14 amino acids long. CDR1 DFQATT and CDR2 SNEGSKA come from the germline V gene (reference sequence). CDR3 residues: CSARVAPSYNEQFF. CDR3 nucleotides: TGCAGTGCTAGGGTAGCACCCTCCTACAATGAGCAGTTCTTC.

This clonotype was recorded once. This chain connects TRBV20-1 to TRBJ2-7, with a possible D match to TRBD2 (7 bases). CDR3 size: 14 residues. Germline V CDR1 and CDR2: DFQATT, SNEGSKA (reference sequence). Trimming removed 4 bases from V and 4 bases from J, with 17 bases in between. CDR3 sequence reads: CSATRGGRLYEQYF. The CDR3 coding sequence is TGCAGTGCTACGAGGGGGGGGCGCCTATACGAGCAGTACTTC.

This chain uses TRBV20-1 with TRBJ2-7; D may be TRBD1 (6 bases). Trimming stripped 0 bases from V and 6 bases from J, with 12 bases between. Germline CDR1 DFQATT, CDR2 SNEGSKA (reference sequence). The CDR3 consists of 13 residues. CDR3 sequence (DNA): TGCAGTGCTAGAGATACAGGGTTAACCGAGCAGTACTTC. It yields the protein CSARDTGLTEQYF.

The chain carries TRBV20-1 and TRBJ2-1; the D is unclear. Germline V gene sequence: CDR1 DFQATT, CDR2 SNEGSKA (reference sequence). V was shortened by 7 bases and J by 6 bases, with 7 bases between the two germline ends. The CDR3 runs to 10 residues. For the CDR3, the DNA is TGCAGTGTTCACCTCAATGAGCAGTTCTTC. It encodes CSVHLNEQFF.

The chain uses TRBV7-9 and TRBJ1-1; a weak D match, TRBD1 (5 bases). The CDR3 loop spans 14 amino acids. Germline V gene lookup returns CDR1 SEHNR and CDR2 FQNEAQ (reference sequence). The V end was cut by 5 bases, the J end by 2 bases, with 12 bases between. CDR3 residues: CASSPGTYNTEAFF. The CDR3 nucleotides are TGTGCCAGCAGCCCCGGGACTTACAACACTGAAGCTTTCTTT.

This clonotype occurred once. The CDR3 spells CASSLAKDAQETQYF. Written as DNA, the CDR3 is TGCGCCAGCAGCTTGGCCAAGGACGCTCAAGAGACCCAGTACTTC. The V gene is TRBV5-1, the J gene TRBJ2-5; D uncertain. V dropped 0 bases and J dropped 2 bases, with 11 bases sitting between them. The CDR3 covers 15 residues. Per germline, CDR1 SGHRS and CDR2 YFSETQ.

This rearrangement joins TRBV29-1 to TRBJ2-2; D uncertain. The CDR3 sequence is 13 residues long. V was cut by 3 bases and J by 3 bases, with 8 bases left in between. CDR1 is SQVTM, CDR2 ANQGSEA, per germline. Here the CDR3 DNA reads TGCAGCGTTGAGAAATGGGACACCGGGGAGCTGTTTTTT. It specifies CSVEKWDTGELFF.

This chain connects TRBV7-2 to TRBJ1-6, with 11 bases that match TRBD1. Germline values: CDR1 SGHTA, CDR2 FQGNSA. The V and J ends lost 5 bases and 10 bases, in that order; junction bases with no gene match: 16. This CDR3 region has 18 residues. The DNA of the CDR3 is TGTGCCAGCAGCGGCCGGGACAGGGGGGTCGTAGAGGGGTCACCCCTCCACTTT. Protein: CASSGRDRGVVEGSPLHF.

V and J are TRBV2 and TRBJ2-5; 8 nucleotides line up with TRBD2. The CDR3 totals 15 residues. CDR1 is SNHLY, CDR2 FYNNEI, per germline. V dropped 7 bases and J dropped 2; count of bases not matched to a gene: 9. The DNA of the CDR3 is TGTGCCAGCACCGTGGGCGGGGGGACACAAGAGACCCAGTACTTC. Amino acid sequence: CASTVGGGTQETQYF.

V is TRBV30 and J is TRBJ1-4, with TRBD1 as a possible D gene (5 bases). Germline V CDR1 and CDR2: GTSNPN, SVGIG (reference sequence). V lost 0 bases and J 3 bases, leaving 11 bases between the germline ends. The CDR3 has 15 residues. The CDR3 coding sequence is TGTGCCTGGAGTGTTGGGGACGGCGCTAATGAAAAACTGTTTTTT. It translates to CAWSVGDGANEKLFF. The whole variable domain, filled in from reference TRBV30 and TRBJ1-4, reads SQTIHQWPATLVQPVGSPLSLECTVEGTSNPNLYWYRQAAGRGLQLLFYSVGIGQISSEVPQNLSASRPQDRQFILSSKKLLLSDSGFYLCAWSVGDGANEKLFFGSGTQLSVL.

The chain joins TRBV20-1 to TRBJ1-4; D is ambiguous. Per germline, CDR1 DFQATT and CDR2 SNEGSKA (reference sequence). V was trimmed by 8 bases and J by 9 bases, leaving 25 bases between them. The length of the CDR3 is 15 residues. CDR3 residues: CSPYVGRGENKKLFF. DNA for the CDR3: TGCAGTCCTTACGTAGGGCGCGGGGAAAATAAAAAACTGTTTTTT.

The count of this clonotype is one. This chain connects TRBV3-1 to TRBJ2-7; 13 positions match TRBD2. CDR1 is LGHDT and CDR2 is YNNKEL in the germline V gene (reference sequence). The CDR3 totals 15 residues. V lost 4 bases to trimming and J lost 4 bases; unmatched junction nucleotides: 4. For the CDR3, the DNA is TGTGCCAGCAGCCGGACTAGCGGGGGTTTTTACGAGCAGTACTTC. The encoded protein is CASSRTSGGFYEQYF.

The V and J genes are TRBV2 and TRBJ2-7; no definite D call. Trimming took off 1 base at V and 3 bases at J, with 13 bases between the two ends. In germline, CDR1 is SNHLY, CDR2 FYNNEI. The CDR3 spans 15 residues. CDR3 in DNA: TGTGCCAGCAGTGAAGGGGCCGTTTTCCTCTACGAGCAGTACTTC. Residues: CASSEGAVFLYEQYF. The full variable domain, in which reference TRBV2 and TRBJ2-7 provide the parts outside the CDR3, is EPEVTQTPSHQVTQMGQEVILRCVPISNHLYFYWYRQILGQKVEFLVSFYNNEISEKSEIFDDQFSVERPDGSNFTLKIRSTKLEDSAMYFCASSEGAVFLYEQYFGPGTRLTVT.

The chain has TRBV4-2 and TRBJ2-5; D is unresolved. The CDR3 consists of 15 residues. V was trimmed by 0 bases and J by 7 bases, leaving 15 bases between them. Per germline, CDR1 LGHNA and CDR2 YNFKEQ. CDR3 DNA: TGTGCCAGCAGCCAAGATGTCCTGGGCCAAAGGACCCAGTACTTC. This translates into CASSQDVLGQRTQYF.

CDR3 amino acids: CASSLGTGNTGELFF. CDR3 in DNA: TGTGCCAGCAGCTTAGGGACAGGGAACACCGGGGAGCTGTTTTTT. The chain uses TRBV11-3 and TRBJ2-2; TRBD1 aligns across 7 bases. With V trimmed by 1 base and J by 1 base, 0 bases remained unmatched. CDR1 and CDR2 (germline): SGHNT, YENEEA. There are 15 residues in the CDR3. The full variable domain, in which reference TRBV11-3 and TRBJ2-2 provide the parts outside the CDR3, is EAGVVQSPRYKIIEKKQPVAFWCNPISGHNTLYWYLQNLGQGPELLIRYENEEAVDDSQLPKDRFSAERLKGVDSTLKIQPAELGDSAVYLCASSLGTGNTGELFFGEGSRLTVL.

The J gene is TRBJ2-7, the V gene TRBV20-1, with 9 bases matching TRBD1. The CDR3 spans 14 residues. With V trimmed by 0 bases and J by 2 bases, 2 bases remained unmatched. CDR1 and CDR2 (germline): DFQATT, SNEGSKA (reference sequence). The CDR3 spells CSAREGTGPYEQYF. CDR3 nucleotide sequence: TGCAGTGCTAGAGAGGGGACAGGGCCCTACGAGCAGTACTTC.